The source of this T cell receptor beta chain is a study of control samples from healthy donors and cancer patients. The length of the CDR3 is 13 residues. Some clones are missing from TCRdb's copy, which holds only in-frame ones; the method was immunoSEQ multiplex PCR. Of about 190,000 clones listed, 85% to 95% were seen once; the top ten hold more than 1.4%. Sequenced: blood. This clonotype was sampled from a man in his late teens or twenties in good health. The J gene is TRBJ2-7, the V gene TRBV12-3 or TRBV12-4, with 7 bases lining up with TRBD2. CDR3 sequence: CASQVGGNYEQYF. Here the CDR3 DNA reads TGTGCTTCCCAGGTGGGGGGGAACTACGAGCAGTACTTC.